What follows are 5 T cell receptor beta chains derived from one specimen sequenced in a study of blood T cell repertoires in COVID-19. Here immunoSEQ multiplex PCR was the method, and the copy in TCRdb shows in-frame clones only, minus some. The sample has around 140,000 clones; about three quarters are singletons. Sequencing was done on a sample of peripheral blood. These receptor sequences come from a man aged 50 to 60 with acute or convalescent COVID-19.

J is TRBJ2-3 and V is TRBV18; 8 bases are a match to TRBD2. Germline assignment: CDR1 KGHSH and CDR2 LQKENI. V lost 3 bases, J lost 4 bases, and 6 bases stayed unmatched. This CDR3 is 15 amino acids long. The CDR3 sequence is CASSPLGGAADTQYF. CDR3 in DNA: TGTGCCAGCTCACCCCTCGGGGGGGCGGCAGATACGCAGTATTTT. The variable domain in full, with the rest retrieved from reference TRBV18 and TRBJ2-3, is NAGVMQNPRHLVRRRGQEARLRCSPMKGHSHVYWYRQLPEEGLKFMVYLQKENIIDESGMPKERFSAEFPKEGPSILRIQQVVRGDSAAYFCASSPLGGAADTQYFGPGTRLTVL.

On this clone itself: Other DNA variants within this sample encode the same CDR3. The V gene is TRBV18, the J gene TRBJ1-6; 10 positions match TRBD1. The CDR3 has 14 amino acids. V was pared by 4 bases and J by 6 bases, with 0 bases of the junction left unmatched. Germline V lookup: CDR1 KGHSH, CDR2 LQKENI. CDR3 amino acids: CASSRDRGNSPLHF. The CDR3 region has the DNA TGTGCCAGCTCACGGGACAGGGGTAATTCACCCCTCCACTTT.

This clone was counted a few times. The V call is TRBV4-1, the J call TRBJ1-5; maybe TRBD1 (6 bases). The V gene lost 1 base and the J gene lost 2 bases, with 12 bases spanning the gap. Germline V gene data show CDR1 as MGHRA and CDR2 as YSYEKL. CDR3 length: 16 amino acids. The CDR3 is CASSQGPGERNQPQHF. The CDR3 coding sequence is TGCGCCAGCAGCCAAGGTCCAGGGGAACGCAATCAGCCCCAGCATTTT.

The chain carries TRBV11-3 and TRBJ1-2, with TRBD1 matching over 8 bases. Germline assignment: CDR1 SGHNT and CDR2 YENEEA. This CDR3 spans 17 amino acids. Trimming at V came to 6 bases and at J to 2 bases, leaving 14 bases not matched to a gene. CDR3 DNA sequence: TGTGCCAGCAGGATTACCCCTCTGACAGGGGAAAACTATGGCTACACCTTC. It translates to CASRITPLTGENYGYTF.

The sample holds one count of this clone. The chain has TRBV4-1 and TRBJ1-2; 7 bases map to TRBD1. V lost 0 bases and J lost 1; bases outside the gene matches: 20. In germline, CDR1 is MGHRA, CDR2 YSYEKL. This CDR3 comprises 21 residues. For the CDR3, the DNA is TGCGCCAGCAGCCAAGATGTAGGATTGGGTAGGGGGCGAGGAGGTAACTATGGCTACACCTTC. Protein: CASSQDVGLGRGRGGNYGYTF.